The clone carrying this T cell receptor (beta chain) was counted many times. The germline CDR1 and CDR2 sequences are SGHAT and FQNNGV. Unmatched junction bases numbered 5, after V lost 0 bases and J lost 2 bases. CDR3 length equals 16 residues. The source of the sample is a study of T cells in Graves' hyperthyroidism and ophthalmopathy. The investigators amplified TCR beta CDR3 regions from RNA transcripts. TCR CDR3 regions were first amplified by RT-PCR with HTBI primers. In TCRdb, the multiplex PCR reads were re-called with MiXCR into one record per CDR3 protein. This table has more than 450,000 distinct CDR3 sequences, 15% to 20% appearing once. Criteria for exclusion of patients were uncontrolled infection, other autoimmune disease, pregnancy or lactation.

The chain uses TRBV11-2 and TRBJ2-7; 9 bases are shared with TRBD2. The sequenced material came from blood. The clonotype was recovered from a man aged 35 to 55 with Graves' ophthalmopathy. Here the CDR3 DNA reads TGTGCCAGCAGCTTAGAAGCTAGCGGGGCAACCTACGAGCAGTACTTC. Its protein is CASSLEASGATYEQYF.